A single sample is the source of the 14 T cell receptor beta chains below, sequenced in a study of OX40 agonist ivuxolimab in advanced cancers. Preparation of the library involved the immunoSEQ multiplex PCR assay. TCRdb took this table from immuneACCESS and kept in-frame rearrangements with V and J called. Such tables lack part of the clones; where checked against another copy, unresolved V genes explain under half of the gap, and the rest is unexplained. The sample profile shows some 69,000 clones; around four fifths of them were found once. The ten largest clones take up under 2.5% of the sample. The sequences come from CD4+ or CD8+ T cells sorted from blood, collected in a trial of the OX40 agonist ivuxolimab. These receptors all come from an adult with an advanced solid tumor such as melanoma, head and neck, liver or kidney cancer.

Here the CDR3 DNA reads TGTGCCAGCAGCCAAGGGTTCGATAGATTTGGATCATTTATTCGGGGTCCCGCTTTCTTT. Residues: CASSQGFDRFGSFIRGPAFF. The rearrangement joins TRBV4-2 to TRBJ1-1; D is uncertain. Deletions cut 1 base from V and 11 bases from J, with 35 bases between. This CDR3 contains 20 residues. Germline loops: CDR1 LGHNA, CDR2 YNFKEQ.

DNA of the CDR3: TGTGCCAGCAGTAAACAGGGTTTCAATCAGCCCCAGCATTTT. As protein: CASSKQGFNQPQHF. V and J are TRBV28 and TRBJ1-5; a weak D match, TRBD1 (6 bases). V was trimmed by 5 bases and J by 3 bases, leaving 11 bases between them. The CDR3 is 14 amino acids. CDR1 and CDR2 from the germline V gene are MDHEN and SYDVKM.

This clone has just a few counts. The chain recombines TRBV7-8 with TRBJ2-5; D unclear. The ends were cut back, 7 bases at V and 5 bases at J, with 11 bases in the middle. Per germline, CDR1 SGHVS and CDR2 FQNEAQ. The CDR3 contains 12 residues. The CDR3 region is CASISSGETQYF. In DNA, the CDR3 is TGTGCCAGCATCTCGTCGGGTGAGACCCAGTACTTC.

As regards this clone: The same CDR3 is also encoded by other DNA sequences in this sample. This chain connects TRBV11-2 to TRBJ1-1; 7 nucleotides match TRBD1. Germline lookup yields CDR1 SGHAT and CDR2 FQNNGV. Trimming took 8 bases from V and 8 from J; bases not matched to a gene: 8. This CDR3 is 12 amino acids long. The CDR3, as DNA: TGTGCCAGCTCCCGACAGGGCCCAGAAGCTTTCTTT. Translating gives CASSRQGPEAFF.

This clone was picked up one time. The CDR3 sequence is CATSPDSSSYNEQFF. CDR3 nucleotide sequence: TGTGCCACCAGCCCGGATAGTAGCTCCTACAATGAGCAGTTCTTC. The genes are TRBV15 and TRBJ2-1; D is unclear. CDR3 length: 15 amino acids. V was shortened by 5 bases and J by 0 bases, with 11 bases between the two germline ends. Germline V gives CDR1 LNHNV, CDR2 YYDKDF (reference sequence).

V gene TRBV10-1 combines with J gene TRBJ2-7; perhaps TRBD1 as D (6 bases). Germline V gene lookup returns CDR1 WNHNN and CDR2 SYGVQD (reference sequence). The CDR3 is made up of 13 amino acids. V was pared by 4 bases and J by 5 bases, with 12 bases between. In DNA form, the CDR3 reads TGCGCCAGCAGTGCAGGGGAGTGGGACGAGCAGTACTTC. Translating it yields CASSAGEWDEQYF.

The rearrangement uses TRBV14 and TRBJ2-7; tentative D call: TRBD2 (5 bases). Trimming shortened V by 6 bases and J by 1 base, and 13 bases separated the two germline ends. The CDR3 contains 14 residues. CDR1 is SGHDN, CDR2 FVKESK, per germline. CDR3 in amino acids: CASRPSGISYEQYF. As DNA, the CDR3 is TGTGCCAGCAGACCCTCCGGGATTTCCTACGAGCAGTACTTC.

CDR3 loop: CASSAPQTGELFF. The CDR3 bases are TGTGCCAGCAGCGCTCCTCAAACCGGGGAGCTGTTTTTT. The chain recombines TRBV2 with TRBJ2-2; D unclear. The CDR3 totals 13 residues. From germline, CDR1 is SNHLY and CDR2 FYNNEI. Trimming removed 6 bases at V and 5 bases at J, with 10 bases between.

The genes are TRBV5-4 and TRBJ1-1, with D unresolved. The CDR3 extends over 13 amino acids. Germline loops: CDR1 SGHNT, CDR2 YYREEE (reference sequence). V shed 4 bases and J shed 4 bases, with 11 bases lying between them. CDR3 loop: CASSPAWGTEAFF. The CDR3, as DNA: TGTGCCAGCAGCCCCGCCTGGGGCACTGAAGCTTTCTTT. The full variable domain, its missing parts supplied by reference TRBV5-4 and TRBJ1-1, is ETGVTQSPTHLIKTRGQQVTLRCSSQSGHNTVSWYQQALGQGPQFIFQYYREEENGRGNFPPRFSGLQFPNYSSELNVNALELDDSALYLCASSPAWGTEAFFGQGTRLTVV.

This chain links TRBV11-2 with TRBJ2-3, with D perhaps TRBD2 (6 bases). Germline CDR1 and CDR2: SGHAT and FQNNGV. Trimming stripped 4 bases from V and 2 bases from J, with 10 bases between. The CDR3 is 14 residues long. For the CDR3, the DNA is TGTGCCAGCAGCTCGGAGGGGCTCACAGATACGCAGTATTTT. As protein: CASSSEGLTDTQYF.

This sequence joins TRBV7-3 and TRBJ2-3; D uncertain. Trimming removed 1 base at V and 4 bases at J, with 9 bases between. This CDR3 contains 14 residues. Per germline, CDR1 SGHTA and CDR2 FQGTGA. The CDR3 is CASSLSGRADTQYF. In nucleotides, the CDR3 is TGTGCCAGCAGCTTAAGCGGTAGAGCAGATACGCAGTATTTT. The complete variable domain, with remaining parts taken from reference TRBV7-3 and TRBJ2-3, reads GAGVSQTPSNKVTEKGKYVELRCDPISGHTALYWYRQSLGQGPEFLIYFQGTGAADDSGLPNDRFFAVRPEGSVSTLKIQRTERGDSAVYLCASSLSGRADTQYFGPGTRLTVL.

This clone was recorded only once. This chain uses TRBV6-6 with TRBJ2-4; possibly TRBD2 for D (6 bases). V lost 6 bases to trimming and J lost 8 bases, with 17 bases between them. The CDR3 runs 14 residues. Per germline, CDR1 MNHNY and CDR2 SVGAGI (reference sequence). CDR3 bases: TGTGCCAGCAGGCAGGACCTGGAGGGGCACATTCAGTACTTC. Amino acid sequence: CASRQDLEGHIQYF.

CDR3 amino acids: CSVRGRLMNTEAFF. DNA for the CDR3: TGCAGCGTCAGAGGGAGGCTAATGAACACTGAAGCTTTCTTT. This chain connects TRBV29-1 to TRBJ1-1; D is ambiguous. Trimming pared 6 bases from V and 0 bases from J, leaving 14 bases between. The CDR3 spans 14 residues. Germline CDR1 reads SQVTM; CDR2 reads ANQGSEA. Full variable domain (rest looked up from reference TRBV29-1 and TRBJ1-1): SAVISQKPSRDICQRGTSLTIQCQVDSQVTMMFWYRQQPGQSLTLIATANQGSEATYESGFVIDKFPISRPNLTFSTLTVSNMSPEDSSIYLCSVRGRLMNTEAFFGQGTRLTVV.

V usage is TRBV15 and J usage is TRBJ1-5; D may be TRBD1 (5 bases). Between the trimmed V and J ends, which lost 1 base and 6 bases, there was a span of 10 bases. Germline V lookup: CDR1 LNHNV, CDR2 YYDKDF (reference sequence). The CDR3 consists of 14 residues. CDR3 DNA sequence: TGTGCCACCAGCAGAGGAGGGGAAGTTCAGCCCCAGCATTTT. As protein: CATSRGGEVQPQHF.